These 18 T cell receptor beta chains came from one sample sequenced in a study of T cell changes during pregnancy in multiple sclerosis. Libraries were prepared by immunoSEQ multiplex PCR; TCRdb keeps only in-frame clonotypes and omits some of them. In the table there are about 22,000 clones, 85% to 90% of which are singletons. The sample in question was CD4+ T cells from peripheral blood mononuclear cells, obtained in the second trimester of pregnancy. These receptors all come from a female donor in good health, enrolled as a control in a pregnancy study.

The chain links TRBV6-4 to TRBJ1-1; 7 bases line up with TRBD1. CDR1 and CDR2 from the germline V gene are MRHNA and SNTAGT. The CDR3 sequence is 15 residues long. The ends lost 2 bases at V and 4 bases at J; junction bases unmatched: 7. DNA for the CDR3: TGTGCCAGCAGTGACGGGGCAGGGGGAAGCACTGAAGCTTTCTTT. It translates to CASSDGAGGSTEAFF.

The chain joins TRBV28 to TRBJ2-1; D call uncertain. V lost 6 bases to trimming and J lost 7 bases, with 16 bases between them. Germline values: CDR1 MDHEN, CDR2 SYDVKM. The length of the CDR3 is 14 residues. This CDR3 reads CASSLSARLNEQFF. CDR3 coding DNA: TGTGCCAGCAGCCTTTCTGCCAGGCTTAATGAGCAGTTCTTC.

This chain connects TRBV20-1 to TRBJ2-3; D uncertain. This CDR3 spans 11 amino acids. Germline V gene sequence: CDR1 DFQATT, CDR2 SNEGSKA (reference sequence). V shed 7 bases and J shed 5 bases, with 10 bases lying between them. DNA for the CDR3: TGCAGTGAGAGGATTCAAGATACGCAGTATTTT. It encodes CSERIQDTQYF.

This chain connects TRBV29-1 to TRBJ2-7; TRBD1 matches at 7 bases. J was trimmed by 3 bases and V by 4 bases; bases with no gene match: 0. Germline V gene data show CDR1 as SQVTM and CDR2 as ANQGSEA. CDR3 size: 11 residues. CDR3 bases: TGCAGCGTTGCAGGGGGCTACGAGCAGTACTTC. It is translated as CSVAGGYEQYF.

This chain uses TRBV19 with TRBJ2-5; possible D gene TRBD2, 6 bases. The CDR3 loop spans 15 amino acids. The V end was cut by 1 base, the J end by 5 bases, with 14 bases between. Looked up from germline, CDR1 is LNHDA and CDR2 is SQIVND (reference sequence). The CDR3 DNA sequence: TGTGCCAGTAGTATAGGCCCACTAGCTCGGGAGACCCAGTACTTC. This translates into CASSIGPLARETQYF.

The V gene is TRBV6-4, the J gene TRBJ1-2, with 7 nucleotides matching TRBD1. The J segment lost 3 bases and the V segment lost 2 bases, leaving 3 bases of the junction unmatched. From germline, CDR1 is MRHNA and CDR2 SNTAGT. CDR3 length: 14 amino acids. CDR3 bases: TGTGCCAGCAGTGACGGAACAGGGGACTATGGCTACACCTTC. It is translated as CASSDGTGDYGYTF.

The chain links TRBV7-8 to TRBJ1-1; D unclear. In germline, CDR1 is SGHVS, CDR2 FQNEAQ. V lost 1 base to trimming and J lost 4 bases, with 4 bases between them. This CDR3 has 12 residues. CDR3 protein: CASSLEATEAFF. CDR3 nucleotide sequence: TGTGCCAGCAGCTTAGAAGCCACTGAAGCTTTCTTT.

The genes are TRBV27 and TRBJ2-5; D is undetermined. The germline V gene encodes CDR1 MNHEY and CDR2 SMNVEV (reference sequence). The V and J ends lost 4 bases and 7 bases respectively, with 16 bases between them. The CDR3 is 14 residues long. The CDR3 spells CASSYSPRGGTQYF. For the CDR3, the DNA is TGTGCCAGCAGTTACTCCCCCCGAGGCGGGACCCAGTACTTC.

The CDR3, as DNA: TGTGCCAGCAGCGTAGAAGGGGACAGGGCGTCCTACAATGAGCAGTTCTTC. Protein product: CASSVEGDRASYNEQFF. The chain employs TRBV9 and TRBJ2-1; the match to TRBD1 covers 9 bases. The ends lost 0 bases at V and 1 base at J; junction bases unmatched: 5. Germline CDR1 is SGDLS and CDR2 is YYNGEE. CDR3 length equals 17 residues.

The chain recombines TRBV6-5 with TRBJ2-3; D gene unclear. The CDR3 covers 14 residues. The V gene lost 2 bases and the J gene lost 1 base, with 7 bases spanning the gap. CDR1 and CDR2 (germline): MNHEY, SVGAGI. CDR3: CASSYRQGTDTQYF. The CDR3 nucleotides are TGTGCCAGCAGTTACCGGCAGGGCACAGATACGCAGTATTTT.

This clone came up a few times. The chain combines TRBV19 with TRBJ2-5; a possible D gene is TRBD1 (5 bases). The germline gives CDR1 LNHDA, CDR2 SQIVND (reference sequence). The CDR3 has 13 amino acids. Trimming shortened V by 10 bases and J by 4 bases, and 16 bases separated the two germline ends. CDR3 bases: TGTGCCACCCGGACACCCCAGAGAGAGACCCAGTACTTC. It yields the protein CATRTPQRETQYF.

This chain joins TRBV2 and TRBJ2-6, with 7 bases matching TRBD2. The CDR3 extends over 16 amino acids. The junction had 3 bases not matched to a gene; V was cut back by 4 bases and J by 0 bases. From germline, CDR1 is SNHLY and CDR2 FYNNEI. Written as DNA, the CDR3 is TGTGCCAGCAGTGGGGGGGGGACCTCTGGGGCCAACGTCCTGACTTTC. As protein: CASSGGGTSGANVLTF. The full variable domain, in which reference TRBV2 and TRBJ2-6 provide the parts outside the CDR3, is EPEVTQTPSHQVTQMGQEVILRCVPISNHLYFYWYRQILGQKVEFLVSFYNNEISEKSEIFDDQFSVERPDGSNFTLKIRSTKLEDSAMYFCASSGGGTSGANVLTFGAGSRLTVL.

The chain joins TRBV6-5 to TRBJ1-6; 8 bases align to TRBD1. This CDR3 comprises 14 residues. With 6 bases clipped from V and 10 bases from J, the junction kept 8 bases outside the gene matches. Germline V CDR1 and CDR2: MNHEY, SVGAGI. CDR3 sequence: CASSRDRLGSPLHF. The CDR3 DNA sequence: TGTGCCAGCAGCAGGGACAGGCTCGGCTCACCCCTCCACTTT.

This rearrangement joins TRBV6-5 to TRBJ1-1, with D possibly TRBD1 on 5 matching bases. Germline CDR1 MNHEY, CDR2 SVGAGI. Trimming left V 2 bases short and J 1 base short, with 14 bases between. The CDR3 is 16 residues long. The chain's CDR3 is CASSYGSGIANTEAFF. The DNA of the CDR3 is TGTGCCAGCAGTTACGGGTCAGGGATCGCGAACACTGAAGCTTTCTTT.

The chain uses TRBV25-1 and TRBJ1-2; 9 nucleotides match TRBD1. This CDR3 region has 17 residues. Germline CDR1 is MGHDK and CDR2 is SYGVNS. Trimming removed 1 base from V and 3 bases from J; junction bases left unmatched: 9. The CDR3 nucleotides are TGTGCCAGCAGTGAATTTGGGACAGGGATGATAGACTATGGCTACACCTTC. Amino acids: CASSEFGTGMIDYGYTF.

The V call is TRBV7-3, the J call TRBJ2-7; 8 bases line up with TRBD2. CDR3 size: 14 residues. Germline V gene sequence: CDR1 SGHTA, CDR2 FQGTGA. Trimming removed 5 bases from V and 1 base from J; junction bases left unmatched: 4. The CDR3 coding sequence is TGTGCCAGCAGCGATCCGGGGGGGTCCTACGAGCAGTACTTC. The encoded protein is CASSDPGGSYEQYF.

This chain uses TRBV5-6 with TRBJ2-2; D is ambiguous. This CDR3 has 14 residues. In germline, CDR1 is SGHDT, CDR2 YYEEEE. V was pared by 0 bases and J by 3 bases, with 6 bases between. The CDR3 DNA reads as TGTGCCAGCAGCTTGGTCCATGACACCGGGGAGCTGTTTTTT. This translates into CASSLVHDTGELFF.

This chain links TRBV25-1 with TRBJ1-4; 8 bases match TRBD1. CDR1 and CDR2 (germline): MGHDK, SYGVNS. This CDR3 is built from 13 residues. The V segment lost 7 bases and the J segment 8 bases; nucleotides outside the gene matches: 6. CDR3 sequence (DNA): TGTGCCAGCAAAGGACAGGGTGTCGAAAAACTGTTTTTT. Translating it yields CASKGQGVEKLFF. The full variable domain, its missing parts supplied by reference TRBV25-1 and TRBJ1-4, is EADIYQTPRYLVIGTGKKITLECSQTMGHDKMYWYQQDPGMELHLIHYSYGVNSTEKGDLSSESTVSRIRTEHFPLTLESARPSHTSQYLCASKGQGVEKLFFGSGTQLSVL.